What follows describes a single T cell receptor beta chain. The antigen it recognizes is unknown. No base-level quality is on record; no much larger clone is a single base apart. Each collaborating institution followed its own protocols to collect whole blood in K2EDTA tubes. Collaborator samples were shipped for TCRbeta analysis as frozen whole blood, isolated PBMCs, or DNA extracted from either sample type. This sample was taken from a study of blood T cell repertoires in COVID-19 (dated by TCRdb to about 2020). Regarding the study in general: Samples from collaborators originated in the United States, Italy and Spain and spanned both the acute and convalescent phases of COVID-19. The prospective study material was composed of cDNA or gDNA derived from T cells, B-cell-depleted T cells, or PBMCs. Deeply sampled blood TCRbeta repertoires from subjects exposed to, actively infected with, or recovered from COVID-19 were included in the dataset. A freely available public database, intended as a resource for researchers studying the immune response to SARS-CoV-2, is where the repertoires were released. The samples were drawn from two sources: the first 160 participants of the ongoing ImmuneRACE study, and over 1,000 subjects contributed by 6 global collaborators. Nearly every sample came with metadata listing a de-identified subject ID, COVID-19 status, age in years and sex. Where available, HLA class I and class II types were obtained from metadata supplied by the sample provider rather than from assay-based typing. Broad study findings and their caveats: The amount of clinical and demographic metadata varied by source and participant and was provided uncurated.

TCRbeta CDR3 regions were amplified from genomic DNA using the immunoSEQ Assay, a bias-controlled multiplex PCR. The paper's data handling went like this. Within the assay, amplification of reference gene primers was used to estimate how many nucleated cells each sample contained. To quantify the absolute abundance of each unique TCRbeta CDR3 rearrangement, sequence reads were collapsed and filtered. For each sample, productive Simpson clonality was calculated as the square root of Simpson's diversity index across productive rearrangements. TCRdb mirrors the immuneACCESS table, restricted to in-frame sequences. Some clones are absent from its copies; in checked studies, under half trace to an unresolved V gene, and the reason for the others is unknown. V and J calls and clone size are given by that table; D and trimming were obtained from the DNA. The sample table shows 48,000 or so clones, and about nine tenths are seen once. The leading ten clones occupy approximately 3.4% of the sample.

From a lookup of the germline V gene (reference sequence), CDR1 and CDR2 are SEHNR and FQNEAQ. V gives up 0 bases and J gives up 6 bases, and the segment between their germline ends measures 6 bases. Including cysteine and phenylalanine, the CDR3 has 14 amino acids. Just CDR3 DNA is preserved here, 42 bases in frame from base 1. The TCR was taken from a human donor in a cohort sampled during active COVID-19. Input material: peripheral blood. The chain links TRBV7-9 with TRBJ1-6, with the D gene not clear enough to name. CDR3 region: CASSLATSNSPLHF. The DNA sequence is given as TGTGCCAGCAGCTTAGCAACATCTAATTCACCCCTCCACTTT. The full variable domain, completed from the reference TRBV7-9 and TRBJ1-6 proteins outside the CDR3, reads DTGVSQNPRHKITKRGQNVTFRCDPISEHNRLYWYRQTLGQGPEFLTYFQNEAQLEKSRLLSDRFSAERPKGSFSTLEIQRTEQGDSAMYLCASSLATSNSPLHFGNGTRLTVT.